A single sample gave rise to the 22 T cell receptor beta chains below, sequenced in a study of blood T cell repertoires in COVID-19. Data came from immunoSEQ multiplex PCR; TCRdb stores just in-frame clones and leaves some out. Among just over 300,000 clones listed, 80% to 90% were seen once. Sequencing used PBMCs or T cells enriched from blood (not recorded which). The receptors were sampled from a man under 40 who had recovered from COVID-19.

This chain links TRBV7-9 with TRBJ2-5; 9 positions match TRBD1. V lost 0 bases to trimming and J lost 6 bases; unmatched junction nucleotides: 8. Germline V gives CDR1 SEHNR, CDR2 FQNEAQ (reference sequence). There are 16 residues in the CDR3. Here the CDR3 DNA reads TGTGCCAGCAGCTTAGCGAATCTGGACAGGGGTCAGACCCAGTACTTC. It specifies CASSLANLDRGQTQYF.

The chain combines TRBV18 with TRBJ1-6, with D uncertain. Between the trimmed V and J ends, which lost 2 bases and 7 bases, there was a span of 9 bases. The CDR3 is made up of 14 amino acids. Germline lookup yields CDR1 KGHSH and CDR2 LQKENI. The CDR3 coding sequence is TGTGCCAGCTCACCAGACTGGGAGAATTCACCCCTCCACTTT. It specifies CASSPDWENSPLHF. Full variable domain (rest looked up from reference TRBV18 and TRBJ1-6): NAGVMQNPRHLVRRRGQEARLRCSPMKGHSHVYWYRQLPEEGLKFMVYLQKENIIDESGMPKERFSAEFPKEGPSILRIQQVVRGDSAAYFCASSPDWENSPLHFGNGTRLTVT.

This chain links TRBV7-8 with TRBJ1-2; no firm D call. Germline CDR1 is SGHVS and CDR2 is FQNEAQ. Trimming cost V 4 bases and J 7 bases, with 16 bases left between them. The CDR3 covers 14 residues. CDR3 sequence reads: CASSSQLLVRGYTF. In DNA form, the CDR3 reads TGTGCCAGCAGCTCCCAACTACTAGTACGTGGCTACACCTTC. Filled out from reference TRBV7-8 and TRBJ1-2, the complete variable domain reads GAGVSQSPRYKVAKRGQDVALRCDPISGHVSLFWYQQALGQGPEFLTYFQNEAQLDKSGLPSDRFFAERPEGSVSTLKIQRTQQEDSAVYLCASSSQLLVRGYTFGSGTRLTVV.

V is TRBV9 and J is TRBJ1-2, with a tentative D call TRBD1 (5 bases). Germline CDR1 SGDLS, CDR2 YYNGEE. Trimming stripped 3 bases from V and 5 bases from J, with 11 bases between. The CDR3 covers 13 residues. CDR3 nucleotide sequence: TGTGCCAGCAGCGGCGGGACTGAGTATGGCTACACCTTC. It encodes CASSGGTEYGYTF.

The J gene is TRBJ1-4, the V gene TRBV25-1, with 7 nucleotides matching TRBD1. Germline V gives CDR1 MGHDK, CDR2 SYGVNS. CDR3 length: 15 residues. Unmatched junction bases numbered 7, after V lost 5 bases and J lost 4 bases. CDR3: CASSLRTGSNEKLFF. In DNA form, the CDR3 reads TGTGCCAGCAGTCTACGGACAGGCAGTAATGAAAAACTGTTTTTT.

Of note for this clone: At one boundary the junction diverges from the germline segment, which might be a read error. The chain couples TRBV6-5 to TRBJ2-7; 9 nucleotides align to TRBD1. The CDR3 contains 11 residues. The germline V gene has CDR1 MNHEY and CDR2 SVGAGI. The CDR3 sequence is CASSQGTGINF. CDR3 sequence (DNA): TGTGCCAGCAGTCAGGGGACAGGGATAAACTTC.

This clone showed up just a few times. V usage is TRBV6-1 and J usage is TRBJ1-4; a weak D match, TRBD1 (5 bases). The germline CDR1 and CDR2 sequences are MNHNS and SASEGT. The CDR3 is made up of 16 amino acids. The ends were cut back, 2 bases at V and 3 bases at J, with 13 bases in the middle. The CDR3 protein is CASSELRGRSNEKLFF. The CDR3, as DNA: TGTGCCAGCAGTGAATTAAGGGGCAGGTCTAATGAAAAACTGTTTTTT.

The chain joins TRBV6-5 to TRBJ2-7, with 7 bases fitting TRBD1. The CDR3 is made up of 14 amino acids. CDR1 and CDR2 from the germline V gene are MNHEY and SVGAGI. J was trimmed by 2 bases and V by 7 bases; bases with no gene match: 8. The CDR3 DNA reads as TGTGCCAGCATTAAAGGACAGGACCCCTACGAGCAGTACTTC. It specifies CASIKGQDPYEQYF.

The chain couples TRBV6-5 to TRBJ2-3; 8 nucleotides align to TRBD1. V trimming: 7 bases; J trimming: 6 bases; junction bases outside the gene matches: 3. CDR1 and CDR2 (germline): MNHEY, SVGAGI. This CDR3 comprises 12 residues. CDR3 in amino acids: CASNTGGDTQYF. The CDR3 DNA reads as TGTGCCAGCAACACAGGGGGTGATACGCAGTATTTT.

The V gene is TRBV19, the J gene TRBJ2-1; no clear D. CDR1 LNHDA and CDR2 SQIVND come from the germline V gene (reference sequence). The V gene lost 6 bases and the J gene lost 9 bases, with 12 bases spanning the gap. There are 12 residues in the CDR3. The CDR3 sequence: CASSIRLSEQFF. In nucleotides, the CDR3 is TGTGCCAGTAGCATTCGACTTAGTGAGCAGTTCTTC.

The V and J genes are TRBV13 and TRBJ2-7; weak D call: TRBD1 (6 bases). Trimming removed 0 bases from V and 0 bases from J, with 12 bases in between. Germline V lookup: CDR1 PRHDT, CDR2 FYEKMQ (reference sequence). This CDR3 has 16 amino acids. CDR3 DNA sequence: TGTGCCAGCAGCTTAGGCCTGGGCAGGGGCTCCTACGAGCAGTACTTC. Translating it yields CASSLGLGRGSYEQYF.

This chain links TRBV21-1 with TRBJ1-5; the table gives TRBD1 as D, unverified against the DNA. TRBV21-1 is a listed pseudogene. The CDR3 is 14 residues long. DNA for the CDR3: TGTGCCAGCACCTCCGGACAGGTCGGGCAGCCCCAGCATTTT. This translates into CASTSGQVGQPQHF.

The chain has TRBV19 and TRBJ1-5; 12 bases match TRBD1. V lost 6 bases, J lost 4 bases, and 13 bases stayed unmatched. From germline, CDR1 is LNHDA and CDR2 SQIVND (reference sequence). This CDR3 comprises 18 residues. The DNA for the CDR3 is TGTGCCAGTAGGCCAAGCCGGGACAGGGGGCTGTGGAATCAGCCCCAGCATTTT. Its translation: CASRPSRDRGLWNQPQHF. Based on the CDR3 plus reference TRBV19 and TRBJ1-5, the full variable domain is DGGITQSPKYLFRKEGQNVTLSCEQNLNHDAMYWYRQDPGQGLRLIYYSQIVNDFQKGDIAEGYSVSREKKESFPLTVTSAQKNPTAFYLCASRPSRDRGLWNQPQHFGDGTRLSIL.

The chain carries TRBV30 and TRBJ1-3; 8 bases map to TRBD1. The V and J ends lost 1 base and 0 bases, in that order; junction bases with no gene match: 2. The CDR3 loop spans 15 amino acids. Germline V gene data show CDR1 as GTSNPN and CDR2 as SVGIG (reference sequence). As DNA, the CDR3 is TGTGCCTGGAGTGGGACAGGGAACTCTGGAAACACCATATATTTT. Amino acid sequence: CAWSGTGNSGNTIYF. Full variable domain (rest looked up from reference TRBV30 and TRBJ1-3): SQTIHQWPATLVQPVGSPLSLECTVEGTSNPNLYWYRQAAGRGLQLLFYSVGIGQISSEVPQNLSASRPQDRQFILSSKKLLLSDSGFYLCAWSGTGNSGNTIYFGEGSWLTVV.

The J gene is TRBJ1-4, the V gene TRBV7-9; 9 bases are shared with TRBD1. V gave up 6 bases and J gave up 3 bases; unmatched junction bases: 17. Germline V gene sequence: CDR1 SEHNR, CDR2 FQNEAQ (reference sequence). This CDR3 has 19 residues. The CDR3 is CASSLLGLQGARANEKLFF. CDR3 sequence (DNA): TGTGCCAGCAGTTTGCTCGGCCTACAGGGGGCTCGGGCTAATGAAAAACTGTTTTTT.

The chain uses TRBV13 and TRBJ2-3; D gene ambiguous. V shed 3 bases and J shed 2 bases, with 9 bases lying between them. The germline CDR1 and CDR2 sequences are PRHDT and FYEKMQ (reference sequence). This CDR3 comprises 14 residues. The DNA of the CDR3 is TGTGCCAGCAGCTTGGGCCGAGCCACAGATACGCAGTATTTT. This encodes CASSLGRATDTQYF.

The gene calls are TRBV4-2 and TRBJ1-2, with D maybe TRBD1 (6 bases). Germline loops: CDR1 LGHNA, CDR2 YNFKEQ. The V gene lost 2 bases and the J gene lost 2 bases, with 12 bases spanning the gap. This CDR3 region has 15 residues. The CDR3 DNA reads TGTGCCAGCAGCCAAACCAGGGGTCCCAACTATGGCTACACCTTC. Protein product: CASSQTRGPNYGYTF.

The chain employs TRBV6-5 and TRBJ1-1, with D uncertain. The length of the CDR3 is 11 residues. Trimming took off 5 bases at V and 2 bases at J, with 3 bases between the two ends. Germline V lookup: CDR1 MNHEY, CDR2 SVGAGI. DNA of the CDR3: TGTGCCAGCAGTAGCAACACTGAAGCTTTCTTT. Amino acids: CASSSNTEAFF.

The V call is TRBV5-1, the J call TRBJ2-1; a weak D match, TRBD1 (6 bases). Trimming took off 2 bases at V and 10 bases at J, with 10 bases between the two ends. Looked up from germline, CDR1 is SGHRS and CDR2 is YFSETQ. This CDR3 spans 12 amino acids. For the CDR3, the DNA is TGCGCCAGCAGCTTTATGGGGGCCGAGCAGTTCTTC. It yields the protein CASSFMGAEQFF.

This rearrangement joins TRBV5-1 to TRBJ2-1; D possibly corresponds to TRBD2 (6 bases). Between the trimmed V and J ends, which lost 4 bases and 0 bases, there was a span of 17 bases. The germline CDR1 and CDR2 sequences are SGHRS and YFSETQ. CDR3 size: 17 residues. This CDR3 is CASSVVGGLSSYNEQFF. CDR3 nucleotide sequence: TGCGCCAGCAGCGTGGTTGGAGGGTTAAGCTCCTACAATGAGCAGTTCTTC.

V is TRBV27 and J is TRBJ1-1; no clear D gene. CDR3 size: 12 residues. CDR1 and CDR2 (germline): MNHEY, SMNVEV (reference sequence). Between the trimmed V and J ends, which lost 8 bases and 4 bases, there was a span of 11 bases. The CDR3 here is CASSTGGTEAFF. In DNA form, the CDR3 reads TGTGCCAGCTCTACCGGAGGCACTGAAGCTTTCTTT.

This chain links TRBV29-1 with TRBJ2-1, with 9 bases that match TRBD2. The CDR3 has 15 amino acids. Losses at the gene ends were 6 bases for V and 7 bases for J; bases not matched to a gene: 13. Germline-derived CDR1 and CDR2 are SQVTM and ANQGSEA. The CDR3 loop is CSVTPGTSSNNEQFF. The CDR3 DNA reads TGCAGCGTCACCCCCGGGACTAGCTCTAATAATGAGCAGTTCTTC.